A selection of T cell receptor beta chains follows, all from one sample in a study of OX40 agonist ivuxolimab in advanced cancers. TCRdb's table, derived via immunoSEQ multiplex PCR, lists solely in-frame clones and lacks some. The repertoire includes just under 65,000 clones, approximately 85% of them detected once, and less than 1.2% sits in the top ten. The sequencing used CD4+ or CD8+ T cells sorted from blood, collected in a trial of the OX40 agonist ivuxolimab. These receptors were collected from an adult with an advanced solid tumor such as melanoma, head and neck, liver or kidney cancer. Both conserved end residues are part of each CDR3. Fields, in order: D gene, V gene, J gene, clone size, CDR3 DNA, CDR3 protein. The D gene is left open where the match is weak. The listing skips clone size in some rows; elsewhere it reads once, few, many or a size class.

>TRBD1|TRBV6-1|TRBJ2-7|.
TGTGCCAGCACCACAGGGGACACCCTAACGGCCGAGCAGTACTTC
CASTTGDTLTAEQYF
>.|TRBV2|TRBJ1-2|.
TGTGCCAGCACCCCTTACCAGGGCACTAACTATGGCTACACCTTC
CASTPYQGTNYGYTF
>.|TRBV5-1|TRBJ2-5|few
TGCGCCAGCAGCGGCGAACTTGATAAACAAGAGACCCAGTACTTC
CASSGELDKQETQYF
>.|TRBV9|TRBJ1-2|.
TGTGCCAGCAGCGTAGAAGGGGCTAATTATGGCTACACCTTC
CASSVEGANYGYTF
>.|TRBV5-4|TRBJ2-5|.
TGTGCCAGCAGCTTGGGATCTAGCCAAGAGACCCAGTACTTC
CASSLGSSQETQYF
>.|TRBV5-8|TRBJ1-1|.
TGTGCCAGCAGCTTGGCCGGTCAAAACACTGAAGCTTTCTTT
CASSLAGQNTEAFF
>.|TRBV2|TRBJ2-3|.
TGTGCCAGCAGTCTACAAATATCCACAGATACGCAGTATTTT
CASSLQISTDTQYF
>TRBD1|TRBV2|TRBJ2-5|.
TGTGCCAGCATTTCAGGGGACAGTCGATTGCAGACCCAGTACTTC
CASISGDSRLQTQYF
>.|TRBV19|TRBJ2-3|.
TGTGCCAGTAGTATAGGGAAAGGGGTCACGCAGTATTTT
CASSIGKGVTQYF
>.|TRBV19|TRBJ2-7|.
TGTGCCAGTAGTATAGAATTCCGGGACGGTTCCTACGAGCAGTACTTC
CASSIEFRDGSYEQYF
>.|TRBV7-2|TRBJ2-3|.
TGTGCCAGCAGCCGCGATGGGGGGGCCCGCACAGATACGCAGTATTTT
CASSRDGGARTDTQYF
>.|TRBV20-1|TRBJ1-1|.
TGCAGTGCTAGGGGCCCCACTGAAGCTTTCTTT
CSARGPTEAFF
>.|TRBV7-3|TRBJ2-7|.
TGTGCCAGCAGCCTGACCTACGAGCAGTACTTC
CASSLTYEQYF
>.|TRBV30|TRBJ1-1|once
TGTGCCTGGACCACAGGGTTCGTTGCTGAAGCTTTCTTT
CAWTTGFVAEAFF
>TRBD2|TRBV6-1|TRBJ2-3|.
TGTGCCAGCACCTACGGACTAGCGGGCACAGATACGCAGTATTTT
CASTYGLAGTDTQYF
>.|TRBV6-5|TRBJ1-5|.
TGTGCCAGCAGTTACCAGCAGCGGCGACATTTT
CASSYQQRRHF
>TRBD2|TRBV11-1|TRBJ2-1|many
TGTGCCAGCAGCCCGCGACTAGCGGGGGCAAAATACAATGAGCAGTTCTTC
CASSPRLAGAKYNEQFF
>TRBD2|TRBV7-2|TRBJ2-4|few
TGTGCCAGCAGTTTATGGTCAAACGGGGGGGCCGGGGACATTCAGTACTTC
CASSLWSNGGAGDIQYF
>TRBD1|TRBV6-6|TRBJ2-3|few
TGTGCCAGCAGTTACTGGGACAGGGGCACAGATACGCAGTATTTT
CASSYWDRGTDTQYF
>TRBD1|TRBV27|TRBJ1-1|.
TGTGCCAGCAGATCGGACAGGCGCCTAAAGAACACTGAAGCTTTCTTT
CASRSDRRLKNTEAFF
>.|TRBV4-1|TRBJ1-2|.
TGCGCCAGCAGCCAAGATCAAGGGAGAAACTATGGCTACACCTTC
CASSQDQGRNYGYTF
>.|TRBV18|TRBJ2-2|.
TGTGCCAGCCCCCGGGGCAGGGCGAACACCGGGGAGCTGTTTTTT
CASPRGRANTGELFF
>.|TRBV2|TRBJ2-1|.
TGTGCCAACTCGGGATACAATGAGCAGTTCTTC
CANSGYNEQFF
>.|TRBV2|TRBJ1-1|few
TGTGCCAGCAACCTCAGGGAGAACACTGAAGCTTTCTTT
CASNLRENTEAFF
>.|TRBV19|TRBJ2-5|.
TGTGCCAGTAGTATTCGGGAGACCCAGTACTTC
CASSIRETQYF
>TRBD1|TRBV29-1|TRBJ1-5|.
TGCAGCGTTCAACAGGGGGCTCGACAGCCCCAGCATTTT
CSVQQGARQPQHF
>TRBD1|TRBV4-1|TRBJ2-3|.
TGCGCCAGCAGCCAGAGGGGCCCTAGACAGGGGAGCACAGATACGCAGTATTTT
CASSQRGPRQGSTDTQYF
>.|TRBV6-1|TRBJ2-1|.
TGTGCCAGCAGTGAAGAATCATTCACCTACAATGAGCAGTTCTTC
CASSEESFTYNEQFF
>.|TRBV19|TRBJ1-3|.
TGTGCCAGTAGAGTCGGGACCCTCTCTGGAAACACCATATATTTT
CASRVGTLSGNTIYF
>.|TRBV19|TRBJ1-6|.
TGTGCCAGTAGCGAAGAGGGGAGGATTTCACCCCTCCACTTT
CASSEEGRISPLHF
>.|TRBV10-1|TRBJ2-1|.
TGCGCCAGCAGTGAGTCGGCGGGGGCCGTGTTGAATGAGCAGTTCTTC
CASSESAGAVLNEQFF
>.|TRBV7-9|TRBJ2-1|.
TGTGCCAGCAGCTTTATCAATGAGCAGTTCTTC
CASSFINEQFF
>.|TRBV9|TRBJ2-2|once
TGTGCCAGCAGCGTAGAGGATACCGGGGAGCTGTTTTTT
CASSVEDTGELFF
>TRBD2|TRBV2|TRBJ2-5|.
TGTGCCAGCAGTGAAGCGCGGACTAGCGGGGAGACCCAGTACTTC
CASSEARTSGETQYF
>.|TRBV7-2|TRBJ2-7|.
TGTGCCAGCAGCTTAGCCCAAGGTCCCTACTACGAGCAGTACTTC
CASSLAQGPYYEQYF
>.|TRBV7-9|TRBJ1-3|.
TGTGCCAGCAGCTTAGGTCAGCCTGAAAACACCATATATTTT
CASSLGQPENTIYF
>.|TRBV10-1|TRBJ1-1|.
TGCGCCAGCAGTTCTGAGGGCTCAACGGAAGCTTTCTTT
CASSSEGSTEAFF
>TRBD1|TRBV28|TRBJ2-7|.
TGTGCCAGCAGTTTAGGACAGGGGGCCGGCGAGCAGTACTTC
CASSLGQGAGEQYF
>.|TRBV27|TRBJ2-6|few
TGTGCCAGCAGAAGTACCTCTGGGGCCAACGTCCTGACTTTC
CASRSTSGANVLTF
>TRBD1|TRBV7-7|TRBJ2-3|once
TGTGCCAGCGCTCCCGGGACAGGAGTCACAGATACGCAGTATTTT
CASAPGTGVTDTQYF
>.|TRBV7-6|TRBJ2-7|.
TGTGCCAGCAGCTTAGGGTCTGGACAGCTACCCTCCTACGAGCAGTACTTC
CASSLGSGQLPSYEQYF
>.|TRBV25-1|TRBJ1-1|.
TGTGCCAGCAGTGAGATGGGGGGCAGGACTGAAGCTTTCTTT
CASSEMGGRTEAFF
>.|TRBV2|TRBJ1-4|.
TGTGCCAGCAGCCTGAATGAGGGAGCTTATAATGAAAAACTGTTTTTT
CASSLNEGAYNEKLFF
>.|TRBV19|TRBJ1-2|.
TGTGCCAGTAGTATTTTCGACCGGGGCGGCGGCTACACCTTC
CASSIFDRGGGYTF
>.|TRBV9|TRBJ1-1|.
TGTGCCAGCAGCACCGGGACGGCGAACACTGAAGCTTTCTTT
CASSTGTANTEAFF
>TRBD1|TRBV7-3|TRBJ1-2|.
TGTGCCAGCAGCTTGACAGGGACCAACTATGGCTACACCTTC
CASSLTGTNYGYTF
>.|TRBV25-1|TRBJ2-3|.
.
CASSEFGQGAPSYF
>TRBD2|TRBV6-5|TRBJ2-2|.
TGTGCCAGCAGTGAACTAGCGGGGACCGGGGAGCTGTTTTTT
CASSELAGTGELFF
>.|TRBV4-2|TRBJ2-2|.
TGTGCCAGCAGCCAACCGGGACAGAACACCGGGGAGCTGTTTTTT
CASSQPGQNTGELFF
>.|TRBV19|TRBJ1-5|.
TGTGCCAGTAGTACGGACGGAGCCGCGCGTCCCCAGCATTTT
CASSTDGAARPQHF
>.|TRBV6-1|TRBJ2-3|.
TGTGCCAGCACCCCAACCAAGGGCCGTACAGATACGCAGTATTTT
CASTPTKGRTDTQYF
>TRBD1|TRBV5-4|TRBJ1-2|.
TGTGCCAGCAGCGTCGGGACAGAGCATGGCTACACCTTC
CASSVGTEHGYTF
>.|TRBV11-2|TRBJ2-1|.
TGTGCCAGTAGTGAGGCTCAAAACAATGAGCAGTTCTTC
CASSEAQNNEQFF
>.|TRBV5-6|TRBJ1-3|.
TGTGCCAGCAGCCTACAGGGAAACACCATATATTTT
CASSLQGNTIYF
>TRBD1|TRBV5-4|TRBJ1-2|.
TGTGCCAGCAGCCATCCGGGACAGGGGGCGGTCTATGGCTACACCTTC
CASSHPGQGAVYGYTF
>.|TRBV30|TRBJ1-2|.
TGTGCCTGGACGAAATCCAACTATGGCTACACCTTC
CAWTKSNYGYTF
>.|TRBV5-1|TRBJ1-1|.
TGCGCCAGCAGCAGACTCGGGGCTTCGAACACTGAAGCTTTCTTT
CASSRLGASNTEAFF
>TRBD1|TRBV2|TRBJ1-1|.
TGTGCCAGCAGTGTTGGACAGGGGGACACTGAAGCTTTCTTT
CASSVGQGDTEAFF
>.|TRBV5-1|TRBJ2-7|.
TGCGCCAGCAGCTTAGCAGGCAGGGACTCCTACGAGCAGTACTTC
CASSLAGRDSYEQYF